What follows are 25 T cell receptor beta chains derived from one specimen sequenced in a study of shared T cell receptors in the human thymus. Produced via immunoSEQ multiplex PCR; TCRdb's table is partial and in-frame only. The sample has hundreds of thousands of clones, 88% seen once; the top ten hold about 0.01%. This sample also belongs to another study, concerning human thymus T cells.

Material for sequencing was thymocytes. All receptors come from a boy less than two years old with a congenital heart defect.

This chain links TRBV5-8 with TRBJ2-7; a weak D match, TRBD1 (6 bases). CDR3 length: 14 residues. CDR1 SGHTS and CDR2 YDEGEE come from the germline V gene. The V end was cut by 10 bases, the J end by 0 bases, with 17 bases between. CDR3 in DNA: TGTGCCGGACTTAGGGACAAGAGCTCCTACGAGCAGTACTTC. It specifies CAGLRDKSSYEQYF.

This clone showed up just a few times. The V and J genes are TRBV4-2 and TRBJ1-3, with D perhaps matching TRBD1 (5 bases). The ends were cut back, 0 bases at V and 0 bases at J, with 12 bases in the middle. Germline V gene sequence: CDR1 LGHNA, CDR2 YNFKEQ. The CDR3 spans 17 residues. This CDR3 reads CASSQDPGLFSGNTIYF. CDR3 in DNA: TGTGCCAGCAGCCAAGACCCAGGGTTGTTCTCTGGAAACACCATATATTTT.

This sequence joins TRBV7-9 and TRBJ2-2; 8 bases align to TRBD2. The V segment lost 4 bases and the J segment 4 bases; nucleotides outside the gene matches: 14. Germline V gene sequence: CDR1 SEHNR, CDR2 FQNEAQ (reference sequence). The CDR3 loop spans 18 amino acids. CDR3 region: CASSCILDGRASTGELFF. DNA for the CDR3: TGTGCCAGCAGCTGTATTTTAGACGGGAGGGCCTCCACCGGGGAGCTGTTTTTT.

This clone was picked up one time. The chain employs TRBV18 and TRBJ2-7; maybe TRBD1 (5 bases). V shed 6 bases and J shed 2 bases, with 14 bases lying between them. This CDR3 is 14 amino acids long. Germline CDR1 and CDR2: KGHSH and LQKENI. CDR3 protein: CASSPRAGPYEQYF. The CDR3 region has the DNA TGTGCCAGCTCTCCTCGGGCAGGGCCCTACGAGCAGTACTTC. The whole variable domain, remainder taken from reference TRBV18 and TRBJ2-7, is NAGVMQNPRHLVRRRGQEARLRCSPMKGHSHVYWYRQLPEEGLKFMVYLQKENIIDESGMPKERFSAEFPKEGPSILRIQQVVRGDSAAYFCASSPRAGPYEQYFGPGTRLTVT.

The CDR3 reads CASSAVRGGYFTDTQYF. CDR3 in DNA: TGTGCCAGCAGTGCCGTTCGCGGGGGTTATTTCACAGATACGCAGTATTTT. This chain links TRBV25-1 with TRBJ2-3, with 7 bases matching TRBD2. CDR1 MGHDK and CDR2 SYGVNS come from the germline V gene. The CDR3 spans 17 residues. V trimming: 4 bases; J trimming: 2 bases; junction bases outside the gene matches: 12.

The J gene is TRBJ2-6, the V gene TRBV28; perhaps TRBD2 as D (6 bases). The CDR3 extends over 18 amino acids. Germline CDR1 and CDR2: MDHEN and SYDVKM. Trimming removed 6 bases from V and 0 bases from J, with 18 bases in between. This CDR3 is CASSRSGLKNSGANVLTF. The CDR3 nucleotides read TGTGCCAGCAGCCGGTCGGGACTGAAGAACTCTGGGGCCAACGTCCTGACTTTC.

The chain combines TRBV7-6 with TRBJ1-1; 8 positions match TRBD1. Germline V CDR1 and CDR2: SGHVS, FNYEAQ. CDR3 length: 13 amino acids. V trimming: 4 bases; J trimming: 11 bases; junction bases outside the gene matches: 9. The CDR3 DNA reads as TGTGCCAGCAGCTCCGGACAGGGAGGAGAGGCTTTCTTT. Its protein is CASSSGQGGEAFF.

The DNA for the CDR3 is TGTGCCAGCAAAAAGGTCGGTAGGGAGTACGAGCAGTACTTC. Its protein is CASKKVGREYEQYF. The chain is built from TRBV27 and TRBJ2-7; D may be TRBD2 (5 bases). The V gene's germline CDR1 is MNHEY and CDR2 SMNVEV (reference sequence). The CDR3 length is 14 residues. Trimming stripped 7 bases from V and 4 bases from J, with 17 bases between.

As regards this clone: The sample holds other DNA sequences that translate to the same CDR3. The chain couples TRBV29-1 to TRBJ1-1; D is unresolved. The CDR3 totals 11 residues. From germline, CDR1 is SQVTM and CDR2 ANQGSEA. Trimming left V 4 bases short and J 8 bases short, with 11 bases between. The chain's CDR3 is CSVVGGTEAFF. CDR3 nucleotides: TGCAGCGTTGTAGGCGGAACGGAAGCTTTCTTT.

V and J are TRBV11-2 and TRBJ2-2; D possibly corresponds to TRBD2 (6 bases). This CDR3 is built from 17 residues. The germline V gene has CDR1 SGHAT and CDR2 FQNNGV. Trimming left V 1 base short and J 3 bases short, with 15 bases between. The CDR3 DNA reads as TGTGCCAGCAGCTTAGGTCTCCGGGAGCGATACACCGGGGAGCTGTTTTTT. As protein: CASSLGLRERYTGELFF.

This clone appeared a single time. This chain links TRBV19 with TRBJ2-1; possibly TRBD1 for D (6 bases). The CDR3 loop spans 16 amino acids. V lost 6 bases and J 4 bases, leaving 19 bases between the germline ends. Germline V CDR1 and CDR2: LNHDA, SQIVND (reference sequence). CDR3 sequence: CASSLDRPTPYNEQFF. DNA for the CDR3: TGTGCCAGTAGCCTTGACAGGCCAACACCTTACAATGAGCAGTTCTTC.

The chain couples TRBV6-4 to TRBJ2-2; 8 positions agree with TRBD1. V trimming: 6 bases; J trimming: 6 bases; junction bases outside the gene matches: 3. CDR1 is MRHNA and CDR2 is SNTAGT in the germline V gene. This CDR3 has 13 amino acids. The DNA for the CDR3 is TGTGCCAGCAGACGACAGGGGTCCGGGGAGCTGTTTTTT. This gives the protein CASRRQGSGELFF.

This chain joins TRBV6-6 and TRBJ1-2; a weak D match, TRBD1 (5 bases). Germline values: CDR1 MNHNY, CDR2 SVGAGI (reference sequence). V was pared by 6 bases and J by 0 bases, with 17 bases between. The CDR3 contains 16 residues. The CDR3, as DNA: TGTGCCAGCAGCCAGGGAGGGTCCACAGCTAACTATGGCTACACCTTC. It encodes CASSQGGSTANYGYTF.

V is TRBV5-1 and J is TRBJ2-2; D not resolved. CDR1 and CDR2 (germline): SGHRS, YFSETQ. The CDR3 length is 14 residues. The V end was cut by 0 bases, the J end by 6 bases, with 9 bases between. The chain's CDR3 is CASSLVERPGELFF. Written as DNA, the CDR3 is TGCGCCAGCAGCTTGGTGGAGAGGCCCGGGGAGCTGTTTTTT.

The chain carries TRBV12-2 and TRBJ2-3; the table's TRBD2 call for D was not verified on the DNA. TRBV12-2 has pseudogene status. This CDR3 is built from 17 residues. The CDR3 bases are TGTGCAAGTCGCCCCACCCTGGGTAGCGGGAGCGCAGATACGCAGTATTTT. Protein product: CASRPTLGSGSADTQYF.

The chain couples TRBV25-1 to TRBJ2-1, with D possibly matching TRBD1 (5 bases). Trimming shortened V by 4 bases and J by 4 bases, and 11 bases separated the two germline ends. This CDR3 has 14 amino acids. Germline V gene lookup returns CDR1 MGHDK and CDR2 SYGVNS. CDR3 protein: CASSAGSLYNEQFF. DNA for the CDR3: TGTGCCAGCAGTGCAGGGTCACTTTACAATGAGCAGTTCTTC.

The J gene is TRBJ2-7, the V gene TRBV28; D possibly corresponds to TRBD1 (6 bases). This CDR3 contains 18 residues. Germline loops: CDR1 MDHEN, CDR2 SYDVKM. With 1 base removed from V and 0 bases from J, the gap between germline ends came to 19 bases. The CDR3 reads CASSLSKIGQQSSYEQYF. In nucleotides, the CDR3 is TGTGCCAGCAGTTTATCTAAAATTGGACAGCAAAGCTCCTACGAGCAGTACTTC.

This chain uses TRBV4-3 with TRBJ2-1; TRBD2 aligns across 11 bases. CDR1 and CDR2 from the germline V gene are LGHNA and YSLEER. The J segment lost 6 bases and the V segment lost 0 bases, leaving 16 bases of the junction unmatched. The CDR3 runs to 20 residues. For the CDR3, the DNA is TGCGCCAGCAGCCAAGAACAACCCTACCGACTAGCGGGACTGATCAATGAGCAGTTCTTC. This encodes CASSQEQPYRLAGLINEQFF.

This chain connects TRBV11-3 to TRBJ2-3, with D possibly TRBD2 on 6 matching bases. CDR3 length: 17 residues. V was clipped by 5 bases and J by 0 bases, with 18 bases between them. Germline CDR1 reads SGHNT; CDR2 reads YENEEA. The DNA of the CDR3 is TGTGCCAGCAGCCCCTCGCGGGGACCTCCTAGCACAGATACGCAGTATTTT. Amino acid sequence: CASSPSRGPPSTDTQYF.

The chain couples TRBV5-4 to TRBJ2-7; 14 positions agree with TRBD2. Trimming took 4 bases from V and 6 from J; bases not matched to a gene: 12. CDR1 is SGHNT and CDR2 is YYREEE in the germline V gene (reference sequence). This CDR3 is 17 amino acids long. In DNA, the CDR3 is TGTGCCAGCAGCACCGCGGGACTAGCGGGAGAAGGGGGCGAGCAGTACTTC. The encoded protein is CASSTAGLAGEGGEQYF.

V gene TRBV21-1 combines with J gene TRBJ2-7; the table names TRBD2, a call not compared with the DNA. TRBV21-1 is flagged as a pseudogene. The CDR3 runs 17 residues. DNA for the CDR3: TGTGCCAGCCCCAAAAGAGGCCCGACTAGCGGGAGCTACGAGCAGTACTTC. This sequence encodes CASPKRGPTSGSYEQYF.

The CDR3 nucleotides are TGTGCCAGCAGCTTAGAGTGGCGGCGGAGTAGCTGCAATGAGCAGTTCTTC. This sequence encodes CASSLEWRRSSCNEQFF. The chain has TRBV7-2 and TRBJ2-1; no clear D. Germline V gene sequence: CDR1 SGHTA, CDR2 FQGNSA. The CDR3 has 17 residues. Deletions cut 1 base from V and 6 bases from J, with 19 bases between.

V gene TRBV11-1 combines with J gene TRBJ2-1, with TRBD2 identical over 9 bases. The CDR3 consists of 12 residues. V lost 4 bases and J lost 9; bases outside the gene matches: 1. CDR1 SGHAT and CDR2 FQDESV come from the germline V gene (reference sequence). The CDR3: CASSSLAGEQFF. As DNA, the CDR3 is TGTGCCAGCAGCTCACTAGCGGGTGAGCAGTTCTTC.

J is TRBJ1-5 and V is TRBV2, with D perhaps matching TRBD1 (5 bases). CDR1 and CDR2 from the germline V gene are SNHLY and FYNNEI. The V end lost 0 bases, the J end lost 4 bases, and 19 bases lay between the germline ends. The CDR3 has 18 residues. Here the CDR3 reads CASSEAKPRVLSNQPQHF. The CDR3 coding sequence is TGTGCCAGCAGTGAAGCGAAGCCCAGGGTTTTATCAAATCAGCCCCAGCATTTT.

This clone was seen just once. This sequence joins TRBV2 and TRBJ2-1; 7 bases match TRBD2. The CDR3 consists of 16 residues. With 4 bases clipped from V and 7 bases from J, the junction kept 13 bases outside the gene matches. Looked up from germline, CDR1 is SNHLY and CDR2 is FYNNEI. The CDR3 DNA follows: TGTGCCAGCAGTGTGGGGCGGGAGATCATGAAGAATGAGCAGTTCTTC. Encoded protein: CASSVGREIMKNEQFF. Full variable domain (missing parts from reference TRBV2 and TRBJ2-1): EPEVTQTPSHQVTQMGQEVILRCVPISNHLYFYWYRQILGQKVEFLVSFYNNEISEKSEIFDDQFSVERPDGSNFTLKIRSTKLEDSAMYFCASSVGREIMKNEQFFGPGTRLTVL.